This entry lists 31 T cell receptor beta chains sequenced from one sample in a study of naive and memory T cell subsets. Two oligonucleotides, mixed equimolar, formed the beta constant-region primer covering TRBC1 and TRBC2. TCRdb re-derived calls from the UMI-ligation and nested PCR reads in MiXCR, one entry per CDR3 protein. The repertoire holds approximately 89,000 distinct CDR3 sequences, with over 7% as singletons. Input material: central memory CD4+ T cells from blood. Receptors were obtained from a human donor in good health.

CDR3 nucleotide sequence: TGTGCCAGCAGCTTAAATGGAAACCAGGCGTACGAGCAGTACTTC. This gives the protein CASSLNGNQAYEQYF. The genes are TRBV7-3 and TRBJ2-7; D gene ambiguous. The CDR3 has 15 residues. V lost 1 base and J lost 4, with 14 bases in between. Germline CDR1 reads SGHTA; CDR2 reads FQGTGA. Variable domain in full (rest from reference TRBV7-3 and TRBJ2-7): GAGVSQTPSNKVTEKGKYVELRCDPISGHTALYWYRQSLGQGPEFLIYFQGTGAADDSGLPNDRFFAVRPEGSVSTLKIQRTERGDSAVYLCASSLNGNQAYEQYFGPGTRLTVT.

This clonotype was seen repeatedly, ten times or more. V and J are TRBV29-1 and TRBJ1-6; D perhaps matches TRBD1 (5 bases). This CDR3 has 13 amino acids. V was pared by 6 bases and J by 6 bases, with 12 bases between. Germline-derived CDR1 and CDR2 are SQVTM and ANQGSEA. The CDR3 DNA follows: TGCAGCGTCCGGGGGGACGGTAATTCACCCCTCCACTTT. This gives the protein CSVRGDGNSPLHF.

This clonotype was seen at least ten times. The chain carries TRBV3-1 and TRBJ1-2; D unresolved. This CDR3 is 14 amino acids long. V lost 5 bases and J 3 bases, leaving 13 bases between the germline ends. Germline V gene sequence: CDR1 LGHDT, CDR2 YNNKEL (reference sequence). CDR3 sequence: CASSAHSSDYGYTF. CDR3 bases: TGTGCCAGCAGCGCCCACTCGTCCGACTATGGCTACACCTTC.

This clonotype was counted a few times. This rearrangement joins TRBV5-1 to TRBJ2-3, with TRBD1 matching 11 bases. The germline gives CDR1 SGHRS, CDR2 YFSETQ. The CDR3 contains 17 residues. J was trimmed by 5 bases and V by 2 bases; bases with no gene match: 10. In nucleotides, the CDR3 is TGCGCCAGCAGCTTAGGACAGGGGGCGACGGTTAAAGATACGCAGTATTTT. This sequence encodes CASSLGQGATVKDTQYF.

The CDR3 DNA follows: TGTGCCAGCAGTTGGTCCTACGAGCAGTACTTC. Amino acids: CASSWSYEQYF. The chain links TRBV28 to TRBJ2-7; D unclear. V was cut by 4 bases and J by 1 base, with 2 bases left in between. Looked up from germline, CDR1 is MDHEN and CDR2 is SYDVKM. CDR3 length: 11 residues.

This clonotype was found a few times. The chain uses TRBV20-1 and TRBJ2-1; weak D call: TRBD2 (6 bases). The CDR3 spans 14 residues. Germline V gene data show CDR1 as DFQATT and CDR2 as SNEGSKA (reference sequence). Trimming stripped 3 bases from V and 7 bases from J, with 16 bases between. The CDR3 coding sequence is TGCAGTGCTAGGGGGAGGAAAAAAGTGAATGAGCAGTTCTTC. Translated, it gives CSARGRKKVNEQFF.

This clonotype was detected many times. CDR3 in amino acids: CASSLRTGASGNSPLHF. CDR3 nucleotides: TGTGCCAGCAGCTTGCGGACAGGGGCTTCTGGGAATTCACCCCTCCACTTT. This chain connects TRBV7-2 to TRBJ1-6, with TRBD1 identical over 9 bases. The germline V gene encodes CDR1 SGHTA and CDR2 FQGNSA. Trimming cost V 3 bases and J 7 bases; bases outside gene matches: 10. CDR3 size: 17 residues.

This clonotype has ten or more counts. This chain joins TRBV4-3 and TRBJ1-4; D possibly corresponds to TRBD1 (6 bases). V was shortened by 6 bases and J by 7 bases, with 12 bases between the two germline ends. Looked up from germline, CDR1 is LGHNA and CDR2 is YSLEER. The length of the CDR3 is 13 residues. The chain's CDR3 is CASRTKGGEKLFF. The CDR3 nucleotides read TGCGCCAGCAGAACGAAGGGGGGTGAAAAACTGTTTTTT.

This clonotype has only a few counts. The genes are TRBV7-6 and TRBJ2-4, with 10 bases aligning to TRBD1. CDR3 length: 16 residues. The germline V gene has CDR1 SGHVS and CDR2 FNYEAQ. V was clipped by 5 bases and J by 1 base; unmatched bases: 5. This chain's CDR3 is CASSEDRGRAKNIQYF. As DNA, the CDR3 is TGTGCCAGCAGCGAAGACAGGGGGCGGGCCAAAAACATTCAGTACTTC.

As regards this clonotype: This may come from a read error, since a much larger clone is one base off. The CDR3 DNA sequence: TGTGCCAGCTCACCAACGAAAGCTATACTGTTTTTT. It is translated as CASSPTKAILFF. The chain links TRBV18 to TRBJ2-2; D remains unclear. CDR1 is KGHSH, CDR2 LQKENI, per germline. This CDR3 has 12 residues. The germline V and J ends were trimmed by 2 bases and 14 bases, with 12 bases remaining between them.

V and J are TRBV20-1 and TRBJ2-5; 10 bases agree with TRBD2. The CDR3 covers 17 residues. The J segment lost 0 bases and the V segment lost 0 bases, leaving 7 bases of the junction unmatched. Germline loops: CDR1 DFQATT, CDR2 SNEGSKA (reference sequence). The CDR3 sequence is CSARDFLAGGHQETQYF. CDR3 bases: TGCAGTGCTAGAGATTTCTTAGCGGGAGGCCACCAAGAGACCCAGTACTTC.

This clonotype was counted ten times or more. Here the CDR3 DNA reads TGCAGTGCTGGTGCGGGGGAAAAACTGTTTTTT. Translation gives CSAGAGEKLFF. The chain carries TRBV20-1 and TRBJ1-4; D is uncertain. The CDR3 length is 11 residues. CDR1 is DFQATT and CDR2 is SNEGSKA in the germline V gene (reference sequence). V was trimmed by 5 bases and J by 8 bases, leaving 9 bases between them.

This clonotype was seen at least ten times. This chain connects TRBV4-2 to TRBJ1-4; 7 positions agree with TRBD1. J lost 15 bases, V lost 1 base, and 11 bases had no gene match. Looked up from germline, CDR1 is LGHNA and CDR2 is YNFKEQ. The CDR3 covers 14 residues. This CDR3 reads CASSQGGSGTVVFF. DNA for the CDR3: TGTGCCAGCAGCCAAGGCGGTTCTGGGACAGTTGTGTTTTTT.

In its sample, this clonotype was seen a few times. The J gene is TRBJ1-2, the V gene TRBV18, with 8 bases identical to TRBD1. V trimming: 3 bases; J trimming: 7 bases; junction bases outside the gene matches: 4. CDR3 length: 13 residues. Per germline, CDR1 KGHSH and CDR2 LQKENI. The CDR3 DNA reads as TGTGCCAGCTCACCGACAGGGGACGGTGGCTACACCTTC. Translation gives CASSPTGDGGYTF.

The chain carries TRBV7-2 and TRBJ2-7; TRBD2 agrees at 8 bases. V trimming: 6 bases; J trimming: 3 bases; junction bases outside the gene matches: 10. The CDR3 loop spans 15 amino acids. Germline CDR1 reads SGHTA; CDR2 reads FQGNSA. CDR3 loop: CASRYTSGDIYEQYF. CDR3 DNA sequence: TGTGCCAGCAGATACACTAGCGGTGATATCTACGAGCAGTACTTC.

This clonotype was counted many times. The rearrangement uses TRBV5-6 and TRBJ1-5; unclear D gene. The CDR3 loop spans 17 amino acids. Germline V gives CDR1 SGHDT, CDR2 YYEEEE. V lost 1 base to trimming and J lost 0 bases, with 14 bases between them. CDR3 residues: CASSLYGGVYSNQPQHF. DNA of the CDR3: TGTGCCAGCAGCTTGTACGGCGGGGTCTATAGCAATCAGCCCCAGCATTTT. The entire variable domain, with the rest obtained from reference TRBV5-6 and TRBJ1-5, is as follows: DAGVTQSPTHLIKTRGQQVTLRCSPKSGHDTVSWYQQALGQGPQFIFQYYEEEERQRGNFPDRFSGHQFPNYSSELNVNALLLGDSALYLCASSLYGGVYSNQPQHFGDGTRLSIL.

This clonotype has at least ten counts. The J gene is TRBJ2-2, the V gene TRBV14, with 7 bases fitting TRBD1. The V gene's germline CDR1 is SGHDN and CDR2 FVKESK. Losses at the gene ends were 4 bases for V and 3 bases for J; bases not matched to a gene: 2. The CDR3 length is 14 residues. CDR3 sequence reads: CASSRDRYTGELFF. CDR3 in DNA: TGTGCCAGCAGCCGGGACAGATACACCGGGGAGCTGTTTTTT.

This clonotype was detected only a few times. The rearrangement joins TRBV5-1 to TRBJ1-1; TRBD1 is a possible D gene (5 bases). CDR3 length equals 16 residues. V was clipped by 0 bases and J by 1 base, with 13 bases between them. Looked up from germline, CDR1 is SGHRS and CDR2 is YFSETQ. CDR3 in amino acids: CASSLGGGHGNTEAFF. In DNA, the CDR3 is TGCGCCAGCAGCTTGGGTGGCGGACACGGGAACACTGAAGCTTTCTTT.

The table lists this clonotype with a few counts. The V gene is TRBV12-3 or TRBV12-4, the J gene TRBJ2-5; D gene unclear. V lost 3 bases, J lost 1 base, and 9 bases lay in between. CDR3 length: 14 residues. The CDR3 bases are TGTGCCAGCAGTTTTCATGGCCGCCAAGAGACCCAGTACTTC. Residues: CASSFHGRQETQYF.

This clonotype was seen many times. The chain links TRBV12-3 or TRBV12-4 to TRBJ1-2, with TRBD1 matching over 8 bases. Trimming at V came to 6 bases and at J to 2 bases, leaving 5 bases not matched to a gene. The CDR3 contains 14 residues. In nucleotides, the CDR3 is TGTGCCAGCAGCCCTCAGGGGGCAAACTATGGCTACACCTTC. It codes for CASSPQGANYGYTF.

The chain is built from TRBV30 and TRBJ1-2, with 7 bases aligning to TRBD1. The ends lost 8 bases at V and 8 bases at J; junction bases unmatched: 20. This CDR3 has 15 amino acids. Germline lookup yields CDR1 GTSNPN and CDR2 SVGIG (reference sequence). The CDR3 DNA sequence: TGTGCCAGCTGGGACAGAGCCGTCTTCTGGAGGGGCTACACCTTC. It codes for CASWDRAVFWRGYTF.

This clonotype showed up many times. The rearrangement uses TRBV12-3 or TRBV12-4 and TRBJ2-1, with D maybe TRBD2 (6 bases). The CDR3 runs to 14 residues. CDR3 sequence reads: CANARGNSYNEQFF. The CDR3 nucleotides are TGTGCAAACGCGCGCGGGAACTCCTACAATGAGCAGTTCTTC.

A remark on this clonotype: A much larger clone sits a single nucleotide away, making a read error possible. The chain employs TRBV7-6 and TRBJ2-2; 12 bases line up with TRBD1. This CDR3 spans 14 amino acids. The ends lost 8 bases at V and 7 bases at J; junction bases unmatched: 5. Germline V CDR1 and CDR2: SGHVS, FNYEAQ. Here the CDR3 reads CASGGQGASGELFF. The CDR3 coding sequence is TGTGCCAGCGGGGGACAGGGGGCTAGCGGGGAGCTGTTTTTT.

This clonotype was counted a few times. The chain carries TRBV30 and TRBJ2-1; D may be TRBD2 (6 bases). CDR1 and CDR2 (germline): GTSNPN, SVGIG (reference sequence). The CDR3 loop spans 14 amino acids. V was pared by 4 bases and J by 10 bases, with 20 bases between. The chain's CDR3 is CAWNRGGTGREQFF. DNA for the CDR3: TGTGCCTGGAATAGGGGCGGGACGGGACGGGAGCAGTTCTTC.

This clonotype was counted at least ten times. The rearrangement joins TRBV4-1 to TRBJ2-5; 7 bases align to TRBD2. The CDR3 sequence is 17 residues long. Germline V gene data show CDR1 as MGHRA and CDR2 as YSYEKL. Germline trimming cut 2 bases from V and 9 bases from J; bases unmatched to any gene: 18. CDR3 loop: CASSQLRSSGYRGAQYF. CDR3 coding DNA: TGCGCCAGCAGCCAACTCAGGTCTAGCGGATACCGGGGGGCCCAGTACTTC.

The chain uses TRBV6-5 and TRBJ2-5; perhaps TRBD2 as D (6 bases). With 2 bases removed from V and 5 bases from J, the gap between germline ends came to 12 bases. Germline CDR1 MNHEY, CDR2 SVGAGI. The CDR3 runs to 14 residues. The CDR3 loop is CASSYGGRMETQYF. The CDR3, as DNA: TGTGCCAGCAGTTACGGGGGGAGGATGGAGACCCAGTACTTC.

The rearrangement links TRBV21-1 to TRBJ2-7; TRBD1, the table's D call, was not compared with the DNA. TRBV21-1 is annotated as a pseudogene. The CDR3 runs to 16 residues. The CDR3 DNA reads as TGTGCCAGCGAAGGAGCACTGGTTCAGGGCAGCTACGAGCAGTACTTC. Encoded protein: CASEGALVQGSYEQYF.

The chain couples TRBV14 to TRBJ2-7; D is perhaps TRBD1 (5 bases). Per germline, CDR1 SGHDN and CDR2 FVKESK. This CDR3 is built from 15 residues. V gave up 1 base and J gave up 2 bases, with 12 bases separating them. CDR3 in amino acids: CASSQGWSGPYEQYF. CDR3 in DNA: TGTGCCAGCAGCCAAGGATGGTCAGGGCCCTACGAGCAGTACTTC.

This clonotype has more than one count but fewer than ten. The CDR3 here is CASRRGGQGEETQYF. CDR3 coding DNA: TGCGCCAGCAGGAGAGGGGGCCAGGGAGAAGAGACCCAGTACTTC. V is TRBV5-1 and J is TRBJ2-5; TRBD1 matches 7 bases. V shed 5 bases and J 3 bases; nucleotides not matched to a gene: 10. The CDR3 loop spans 15 amino acids. CDR1 is SGHRS and CDR2 is YFSETQ in the germline V gene.

The DNA for the CDR3 is TGCGCCAGCAGCGCCGGACAGGGCAATGAGCAGTTCTTC. Its protein is CASSAGQGNEQFF. The chain combines TRBV5-1 with TRBJ2-1; 8 bases align to TRBD1. After removal of 4 bases from V and 6 bases from J, the junction contained 3 bases not matched to a gene. Germline CDR1 and CDR2: SGHRS and YFSETQ. The CDR3 has 13 residues.

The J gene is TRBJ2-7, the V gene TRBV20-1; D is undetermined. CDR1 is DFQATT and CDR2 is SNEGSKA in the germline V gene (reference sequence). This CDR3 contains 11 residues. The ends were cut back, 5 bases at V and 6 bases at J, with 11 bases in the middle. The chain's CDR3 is CSADCKSEQYF. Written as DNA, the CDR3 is TGCAGTGCTGATTGTAAGAGCGAGCAGTACTTC.